Each of the 23 T cell receptor beta chains below was sequenced from the same sample in a study of naive and memory T cell subsets. Amplification of ligated cDNA took four PCR rounds with SP2 and nested alpha and beta constant primers. TCRdb re-derived calls from the UMI-ligation and nested PCR reads in MiXCR, one entry per CDR3 protein. This table holds tens of thousands of distinct CDR3 sequences, about 7.4% found once. Treatment specified: skin biopsy from PPD injection site in Mantoux-positive individual. An oligonucleotide containing a UMI was ligated to the 3' end of TCR cDNA. The material was skin, obtained from a tuberculin skin test site. The receptors were gathered from an adult in good health.

This clonotype was seen repeatedly, ten times or more. The V and J genes are TRBV2 and TRBJ2-6; D unclear. Between the trimmed V and J ends, which lost 4 bases and 4 bases, there was a span of 8 bases. Germline assignment: CDR1 SNHLY and CDR2 FYNNEI. This CDR3 has 14 amino acids. This chain's CDR3 is CASSVLAGANVLTF. DNA of the CDR3: TGTGCCAGCAGTGTATTGGCCGGGGCCAACGTCCTGACTTTC.

There are many counts of this clonotype. The V gene is TRBV10-3, the J gene TRBJ2-1; possibly TRBD2 for D (7 bases). Per the germline V gene, CDR1 is ENHRY and CDR2 is SYGVKD. V lost 6 bases, J lost 7 bases, and 19 bases lay in between. This CDR3 comprises 15 residues. In DNA, the CDR3 is TGTGCCATCAGACCCCGCGGGGGCCAGACAAATGAGCAGTTCTTC. This gives the protein CAIRPRGGQTNEQFF.

This clonotype showed up just a few times. The V and J genes are TRBV12-3 or TRBV12-4 and TRBJ1-4, with no clear D. This CDR3 region has 14 residues. The V end lost 6 bases, the J end lost 0 bases, and 8 bases lay between the germline ends. The CDR3 coding sequence is TGTGCCAGCAGGCGGAGCGCAACTAATGAAAAACTGTTTTTT. It translates to CASRRSATNEKLFF.

This clonotype has ten or more counts. This chain links TRBV3-1 with TRBJ2-3, with D perhaps matching TRBD1 (5 bases). This CDR3 region has 15 residues. The germline V and J ends were trimmed by 2 bases and 2 bases, with 11 bases remaining between them. The germline V gene has CDR1 LGHDT and CDR2 YNNKEL (reference sequence). CDR3 in amino acids: CASSQTGRDTDTQYF. Here the CDR3 DNA reads TGTGCCAGCAGCCAAACAGGAAGGGACACAGATACGCAGTATTTT.

This clonotype was counted only a few times. V usage is TRBV11-2 and J usage is TRBJ2-7, with TRBD2 matching 10 bases. The CDR3 length is 14 residues. Germline-derived CDR1 and CDR2 are SGHAT and FQNNGV. V lost 4 bases, J lost 4 bases, and 4 bases stayed unmatched. The CDR3 loop reads CASSWASGGYEQYF. The CDR3 region has the DNA TGTGCCAGCAGCTGGGCTAGCGGGGGTTACGAGCAGTACTTC.

This clonotype was observed many times. V and J are TRBV29-1 and TRBJ2-2, with D perhaps TRBD2 (5 bases). CDR1 is SQVTM, CDR2 ANQGSEA, per germline. This CDR3 is 13 amino acids long. The V end lost 3 bases, the J end lost 3 bases, and 8 bases lay between the germline ends. In nucleotides, the CDR3 is TGCAGCGTTGATTCGGGGTACACCGGGGAGCTGTTTTTT. Protein sequence: CSVDSGYTGELFF.

This clonotype was detected only a few times. The chain recombines TRBV2 with TRBJ1-6; the D gene is possibly TRBD1 (5 bases). Trimming left V 7 bases short and J 7 bases short, with 14 bases between. Germline V lookup: CDR1 SNHLY, CDR2 FYNNEI. The CDR3 extends over 14 amino acids. In nucleotides, the CDR3 is TGTGCCAGCAATCGGCAGGGCCCAAATTCACCCCTCCACTTT. This sequence encodes CASNRQGPNSPLHF.

This clonotype was counted ten times or more. The V and J genes are TRBV7-9 and TRBJ1-6; D gene unclear. The CDR3 covers 14 residues. Trimming removed 2 bases at V and 8 bases at J, with 10 bases between. Germline CDR1 is SEHNR and CDR2 is FQNEAQ (reference sequence). CDR3 DNA: TGTGCCAGCAGCTTACTTTACCCGGATTCACCCCTCCACTTT. Protein product: CASSLLYPDSPLHF.

This clonotype has ten or more counts. The chain uses TRBV6-1 and TRBJ1-1; 7 bases line up with TRBD1. The trim removed 5 bases at V and 5 bases at J, leaving 11 bases unmatched. CDR1 and CDR2 (germline): MNHNS, SASEGT. This CDR3 has 15 residues. The CDR3 DNA sequence: TGTGCCAGCAGTACCCACAGGGCCAGGGGGACTGAAGCTTTCTTT. Amino acid sequence: CASSTHRARGTEAFF.

The chain recombines TRBV7-9 with TRBJ1-2; D might be TRBD1 (5 bases). V lost 0 bases, J lost 7 bases, and 12 bases lay in between. The germline CDR1 and CDR2 sequences are SEHNR and FQNEAQ (reference sequence). The length of the CDR3 is 14 residues. Here the CDR3 DNA reads TGTGCCAGCAGCTTAGCTACAGGATCTAGTGGCTACACCTTC. It encodes CASSLATGSSGYTF.

This clonotype is judged medium-sized. The chain combines TRBV6-5 with TRBJ2-6, with no clear D. The CDR3 sequence is 15 residues long. The V gene's germline CDR1 is MNHEY and CDR2 SVGAGI. V was pared by 6 bases and J by 1 base, with 10 bases between. The CDR3 region has the DNA TGTGCCAGCAGCTCCCATCGATCTGGGGCCAACGTCCTGACTTTC. This sequence encodes CASSSHRSGANVLTF.

This clonotype counts as medium-sized. The chain is built from TRBV2 and TRBJ2-5; the match to TRBD1 covers 8 bases. This CDR3 has 14 amino acids. Germline V lookup: CDR1 SNHLY, CDR2 FYNNEI. V dropped 4 bases and J dropped 5; count of bases not matched to a gene: 6. The CDR3 DNA reads TGTGCCAGCAGTGTCGCCCAGGGGGCTGAGACCCAGTACTTC. Translation gives CASSVAQGAETQYF. The complete variable domain, with remaining parts taken from reference TRBV2 and TRBJ2-5, reads EPEVTQTPSHQVTQMGQEVILRCVPISNHLYFYWYRQILGQKVEFLVSFYNNEISEKSEIFDDQFSVERPDGSNFTLKIRSTKLEDSAMYFCASSVAQGAETQYFGPGTRLLVL.

This clonotype was picked up many times. The rearrangement joins TRBV3-1 to TRBJ2-5; 15 bases line up with TRBD2. This CDR3 has 17 amino acids. Trimming took 3 bases from V and 7 from J; bases not matched to a gene: 9. Germline CDR1 is LGHDT and CDR2 is YNNKEL (reference sequence). CDR3 sequence (DNA): TGTGCCAGCAGCCATCGCGGACTAGCGGGGGGGCCGGGGACCCAGTACTTC. This codes for CASSHRGLAGGPGTQYF.

There are many counts of this clonotype. V is TRBV15 and J is TRBJ2-2; 8 nucleotides match TRBD2. The CDR3 sequence is 19 residues long. V shed 0 bases, J shed 4 bases, and the junction held 13 bases outside the gene matches. From germline, CDR1 is LNHNV and CDR2 YYDKDF (reference sequence). CDR3 sequence (DNA): TGTGCCACCAGCAGAGATAGGACGGGGGGGCCACGTTTCACCGGGGAGCTGTTTTTT. It codes for CATSRDRTGGPRFTGELFF.

This sequence joins TRBV19 and TRBJ1-4; no reliable D call. CDR1 and CDR2 (germline): LNHDA, SQIVND (reference sequence). CDR3 length: 15 residues. V shed 6 bases and J shed 0 bases, with 11 bases lying between them. CDR3 sequence (DNA): TGTGCCAGTAGATCCGGGAGTGCAACTAATGAAAAACTGTTTTTT. Its translation is CASRSGSATNEKLFF.

J is TRBJ2-2 and V is TRBV5-6; a weak D match, TRBD2 (6 bases). Germline V gene data show CDR1 as SGHDT and CDR2 as YYEEEE. The CDR3 covers 14 residues. The V and J ends lost 3 bases and 6 bases respectively, with 12 bases between them. CDR3 DNA: TGTGCCAGCAGCTCGGCGGGGTCTGCCGGGGAGCTGTTTTTT. As protein: CASSSAGSAGELFF.

This clonotype was counted ten times or more. The chain employs TRBV9 and TRBJ2-5, with 15 bases aligning to TRBD2. With V trimmed by 3 bases and J by 1 base, 7 bases remained unmatched. The CDR3 extends over 18 amino acids. Germline-derived CDR1 and CDR2 are SGDLS and YYNGEE. The CDR3 nucleotides are TGTGCCAGCAGCGGTGGGACTAGCGGGGGGCGATCCCAAGAGACCCAGTACTTC. Protein sequence: CASSGGTSGGRSQETQYF.

The table lists this clonotype with a few counts. This chain uses TRBV5-1 with TRBJ1-2; perhaps TRBD1 as D (5 bases). The germline V gene encodes CDR1 SGHRS and CDR2 YFSETQ. The CDR3 is made up of 13 amino acids. The V end lost 4 bases, the J end lost 4 bases, and 11 bases lay between the germline ends. The CDR3 coding sequence is TGCGCCAGCAGCGAGGGACCGAGCTATGGCTACACCTTC. Translating gives CASSEGPSYGYTF.

The chain carries TRBV4-2 and TRBJ1-6; TRBD1 aligns across 7 bases. With 0 bases clipped from V and 16 bases from J, the junction kept 6 bases outside the gene matches. This CDR3 contains 13 residues. In germline, CDR1 is LGHNA, CDR2 YNFKEQ. In nucleotides, the CDR3 is TGTGCCAGCAGCCAAGATCAGGGACAGACGCTCCACTTT. Amino acids: CASSQDQGQTLHF.

This clonotype was seen repeatedly, ten times or more. The chain carries TRBV20-1 and TRBJ2-3, with D possibly being TRBD2 (6 bases). Germline CDR1 is DFQATT and CDR2 is SNEGSKA (reference sequence). The V gene lost 3 bases and the J gene lost 2 bases, with 15 bases spanning the gap. The CDR3 totals 15 residues. CDR3 sequence reads: CSARADYQNTDTQYF. CDR3 sequence (DNA): TGCAGTGCTAGGGCGGACTACCAAAACACAGATACGCAGTATTTT.

This clonotype has more than one count but fewer than ten. The gene calls are TRBV7-2 and TRBJ1-1; D is perhaps TRBD1 (6 bases). The CDR3 length is 18 residues. Germline CDR1 reads SGHTA; CDR2 reads FQGNSA. V was trimmed by 0 bases and J by 5 bases, leaving 22 bases between them. The CDR3 DNA reads TGTGCCAGCAGCTTAGCTCGTCTCGGGGGCGCGGTAAAGACTGAAGCTTTCTTT. Protein sequence: CASSLARLGGAVKTEAFF.

This clonotype was seen many times. This chain connects TRBV11-1 to TRBJ1-2, with D tentatively TRBD1 (6 bases). The CDR3 runs to 14 residues. CDR1 and CDR2 (germline): SGHAT, FQDESV (reference sequence). V lost 5 bases and J 5 bases, leaving 15 bases between the germline ends. The CDR3 DNA reads TGTGCCAGCAGCACAGGGTTAGATTGTTATGGCTACACCTTC. This codes for CASSTGLDCYGYTF. Looking up the rest from reference TRBV11-1 and TRBJ1-2 gives the full variable domain: EAEVAQSPRYKITEKSQAVAFWCDPISGHATLYWYRQILGQGPELLVQFQDESVVDDSQLPKDRFSAERLKGVDSTLKIQPAELGDSAMYLCASSTGLDCYGYTFGSGTRLTVV.

This clonotype has ten or more counts. The V gene is TRBV3-1, the J gene TRBJ2-3, with D perhaps matching TRBD1 (5 bases). Looked up from germline, CDR1 is LGHDT and CDR2 is YNNKEL (reference sequence). Trimming took off 1 base at V and 1 base at J, with 12 bases between the two ends. CDR3 length: 16 amino acids. The DNA of the CDR3 is TGTGCCAGCAGCCAAGTGGTGGGGCTTGGCACAGATACGCAGTATTTT. This gives the protein CASSQVVGLGTDTQYF.